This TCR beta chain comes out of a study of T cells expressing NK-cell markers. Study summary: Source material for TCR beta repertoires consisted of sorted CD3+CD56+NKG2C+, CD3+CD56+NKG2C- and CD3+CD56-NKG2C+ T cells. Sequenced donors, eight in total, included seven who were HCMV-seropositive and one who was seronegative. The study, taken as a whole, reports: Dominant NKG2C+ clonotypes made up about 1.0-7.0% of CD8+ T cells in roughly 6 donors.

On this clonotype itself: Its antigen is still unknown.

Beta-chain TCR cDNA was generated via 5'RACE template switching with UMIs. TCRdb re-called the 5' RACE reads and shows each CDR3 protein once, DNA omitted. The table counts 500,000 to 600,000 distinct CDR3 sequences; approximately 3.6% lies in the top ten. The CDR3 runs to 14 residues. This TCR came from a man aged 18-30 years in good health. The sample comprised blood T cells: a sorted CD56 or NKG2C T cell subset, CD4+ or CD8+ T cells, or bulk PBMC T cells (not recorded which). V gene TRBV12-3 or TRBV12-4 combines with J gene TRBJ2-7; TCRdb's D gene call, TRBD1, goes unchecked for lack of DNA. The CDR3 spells CASSFRVAGYEQYF.